This TCR beta chain was captured in a study of radiation and T cells in renal cell carcinoma. In the study overall: Nephrectomy followed 15 Gy stereotactic body radiation by 4 weeks. The study's findings and limits: In blood, top tumor clones expanded by 2 weeks, shrinking by 4.

The CDR3 length is 14 residues. Time point meaning: blood 2 weeks post-SBRT. Indicated treatment: 15 Gy SBRT to primary tumor, nephrectomy 4 weeks later. The patient's renal cell carcinoma had clear cell pathology. Libraries were prepared by immunoSEQ multiplex PCR; TCRdb keeps only in-frame clonotypes and omits some of them. The sample has 120,000 or so clones, around 85% seen once. In regard to this clone: Its antigen is as yet unknown.

The chain links TRBV21-1 to TRBJ2-1; TRBD2, the table's D call, lacks a check against the DNA. TRBV21-1 is a pseudogene locus. Sequenced material: blood, taken from a patient whose treatment included radiotherapy and nephrectomy. The sequence was obtained from a man aged 50 to 60 with renal cell carcinoma. CDR3 protein: CASSASPSVCRQFF. CDR3 DNA sequence: TGTGCCAGCAGCGCATCCCCGAGTGTCTGTAGGCAGTTCTTC.